This paragraph covers one TCR beta chain sequence. Assay: immunoSEQ multiplex PCR; the TCRdb copy retains only in-frame clones and omits some. This sample has 250,000 to 350,000 clones; 80% to 90% occur once, and the top ten carry about 4.1%. This record comes from a study of blood T cell repertoires in COVID-19. V was cut by 4 bases and J by 1 base, with 10 bases left in between. Germline lookup yields CDR1 SQVTM and CDR2 ANQGSEA. The CDR3 is 13 residues long. This clonotype originated in a woman between 25 and 40 years old who had recovered from COVID-19. The rearrangement links TRBV29-1 to TRBJ2-5; TRBD1 is a possible D gene (5 bases). The sequencing sample was made of PBMCs or T cells enriched from blood (not recorded which). The chain's CDR3 is CSVVRTSQETQYF. CDR3 nucleotide sequence: TGCAGCGTTGTCCGGACAAGCCAAGAGACCCAGTACTTC.